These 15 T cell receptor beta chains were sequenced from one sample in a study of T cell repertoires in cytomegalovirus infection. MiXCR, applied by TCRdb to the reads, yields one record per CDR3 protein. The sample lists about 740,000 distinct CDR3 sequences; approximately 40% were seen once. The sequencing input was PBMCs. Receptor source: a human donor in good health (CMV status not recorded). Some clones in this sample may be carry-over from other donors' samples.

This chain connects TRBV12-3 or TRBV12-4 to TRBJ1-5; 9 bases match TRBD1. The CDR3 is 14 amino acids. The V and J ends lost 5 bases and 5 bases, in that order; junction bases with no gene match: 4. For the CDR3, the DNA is TGTGCCAGCAGTAGGACAGGGGAGTATCAGCCCCAGCATTTT. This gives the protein CASSRTGEYQPQHF.

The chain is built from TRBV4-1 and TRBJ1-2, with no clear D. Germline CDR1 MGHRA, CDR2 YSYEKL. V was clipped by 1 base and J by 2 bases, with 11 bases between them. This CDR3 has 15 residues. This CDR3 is CASSQANSRNYGYTF. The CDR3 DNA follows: TGCGCCAGCAGCCAAGCTAACAGCAGGAACTATGGCTACACCTTC.

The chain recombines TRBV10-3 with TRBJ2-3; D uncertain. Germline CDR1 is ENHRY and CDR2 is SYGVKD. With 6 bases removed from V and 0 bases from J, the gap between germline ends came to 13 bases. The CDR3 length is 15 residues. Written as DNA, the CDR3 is TGTGCCATCAGCCGTCTTGGCCTTAGCACAGATACGCAGTATTTT. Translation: CAISRLGLSTDTQYF.

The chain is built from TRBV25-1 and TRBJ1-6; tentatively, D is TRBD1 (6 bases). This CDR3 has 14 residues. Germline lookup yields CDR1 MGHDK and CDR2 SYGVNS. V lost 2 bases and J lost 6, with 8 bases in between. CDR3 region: CASSEQGLNSPLHF. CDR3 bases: TGTGCCAGCAGTGAACAGGGGCTTAATTCACCCCTCCACTTT.

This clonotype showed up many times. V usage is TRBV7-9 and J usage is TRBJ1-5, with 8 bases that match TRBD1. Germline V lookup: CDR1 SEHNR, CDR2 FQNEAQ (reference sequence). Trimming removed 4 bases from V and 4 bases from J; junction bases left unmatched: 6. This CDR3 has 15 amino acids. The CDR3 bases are TGTGCCAGCAGCTCAGGGGGCAGGAATAATCAGCCCCAGCATTTT. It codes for CASSSGGRNNQPQHF. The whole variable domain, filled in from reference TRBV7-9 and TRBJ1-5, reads DTGVSQNPRHKITKRGQNVTFRCDPISEHNRLYWYRQTLGQGPEFLTYFQNEAQLEKSRLLSDRFSAERPKGSFSTLEIQRTEQGDSAMYLCASSSGGRNNQPQHFGDGTRLSIL.

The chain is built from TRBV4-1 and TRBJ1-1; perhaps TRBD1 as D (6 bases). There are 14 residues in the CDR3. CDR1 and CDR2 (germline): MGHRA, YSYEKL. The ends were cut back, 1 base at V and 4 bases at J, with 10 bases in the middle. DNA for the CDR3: TGCGCCAGCAGCCAAGGGGAGGGGGGCACTGAAGCTTTCTTT. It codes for CASSQGEGGTEAFF.

CDR3 protein: CASSEPLLRARSGTEAFF. The CDR3 DNA reads as TGTGCCAGCAGTGAACCGCTTCTAAGGGCTCGTTCGGGCACTGAAGCTTTCTTT. V and J are TRBV6-1 and TRBJ1-1; D gene uncertain. CDR1 is MNHNS, CDR2 SASEGT, per germline. Trimming pared 2 bases from V and 4 bases from J, leaving 23 bases between. CDR3 length: 18 residues.

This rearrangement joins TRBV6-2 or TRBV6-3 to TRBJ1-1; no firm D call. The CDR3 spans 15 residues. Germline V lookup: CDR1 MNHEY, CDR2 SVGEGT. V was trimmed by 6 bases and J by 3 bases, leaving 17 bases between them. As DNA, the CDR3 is TGTGCCAGCAGCCCCCGGCGCGCCCTGGACACTGAAGCTTTCTTT. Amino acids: CASSPRRALDTEAFF.

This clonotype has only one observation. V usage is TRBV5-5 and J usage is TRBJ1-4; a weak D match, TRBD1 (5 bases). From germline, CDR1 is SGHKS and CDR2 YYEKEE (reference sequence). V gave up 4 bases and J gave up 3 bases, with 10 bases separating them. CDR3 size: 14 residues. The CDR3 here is CASSGGGANEKLFF. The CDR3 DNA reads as TGTGCCAGCAGCGGGGGGGGAGCTAATGAAAAACTGTTTTTT.

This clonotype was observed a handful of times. The CDR3 DNA reads TGTGCCAGCAGTGATAGCGGGATGGTTACCATTCAGTACTTC. Translating it yields CASSDSGMVTIQYF. The chain carries TRBV28 and TRBJ2-4, with 8 bases identical to TRBD2. The CDR3 sequence is 14 residues long. V lost 5 bases to trimming and J lost 9 bases; unmatched junction nucleotides: 9. Germline values: CDR1 MDHEN, CDR2 SYDVKM.

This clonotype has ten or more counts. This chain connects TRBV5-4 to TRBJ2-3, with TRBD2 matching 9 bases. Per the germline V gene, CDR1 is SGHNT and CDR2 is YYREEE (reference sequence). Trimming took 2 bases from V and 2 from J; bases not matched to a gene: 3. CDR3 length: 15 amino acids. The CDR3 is CASSFLAGYTDTQYF. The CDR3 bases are TGTGCCAGCAGCTTCCTAGCGGGATACACAGATACGCAGTATTTT.

The CDR3 region has the DNA TGTGCCAGGGAGACAGGGGCATCGGGCGAGCAGTACTTC. Translated, it gives CARETGASGEQYF. The chain is built from TRBV11-2 and TRBJ2-7; 8 nucleotides agree with TRBD1. This CDR3 spans 13 amino acids. V shed 9 bases, J shed 6 bases, and the junction held 10 bases outside the gene matches. Germline values: CDR1 SGHAT, CDR2 FQNNGV. Drawing the rest from reference TRBV11-2 and TRBJ2-7, the complete variable domain is EAGVAQSPRYKIIEKRQSVAFWCNPISGHATLYWYQQILGQGPKLLIQFQNNGVVDDSQLPKDRFSAERLKGVDSTLKIQPAKLEDSAVYLCARETGASGEQYFGPGTRLTVT.

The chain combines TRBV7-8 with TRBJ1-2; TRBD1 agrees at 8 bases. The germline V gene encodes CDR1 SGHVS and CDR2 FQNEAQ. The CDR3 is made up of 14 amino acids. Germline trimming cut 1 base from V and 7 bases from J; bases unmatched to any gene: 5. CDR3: CASSLGTGSVGYTF. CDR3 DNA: TGTGCCAGCAGCTTAGGGACAGGGTCGGTTGGCTACACCTTC.

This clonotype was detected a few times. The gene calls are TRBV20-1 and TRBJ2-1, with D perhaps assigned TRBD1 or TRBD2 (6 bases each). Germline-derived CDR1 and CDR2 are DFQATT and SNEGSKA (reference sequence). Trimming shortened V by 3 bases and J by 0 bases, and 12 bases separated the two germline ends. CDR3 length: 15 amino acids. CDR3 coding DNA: TGCAGTGCTAGTAAGGGGGGTAGCTCCTACAATGAGCAGTTCTTC. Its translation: CSASKGGSSYNEQFF.

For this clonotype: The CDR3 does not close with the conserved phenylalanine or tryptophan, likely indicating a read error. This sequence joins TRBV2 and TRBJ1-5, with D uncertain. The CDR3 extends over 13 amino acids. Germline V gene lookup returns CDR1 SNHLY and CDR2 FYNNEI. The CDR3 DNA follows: TGTTCCAGCAGTGAAACTAGCAATCAGCCCCAGCATTGT. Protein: CSSSETSNQPQHC.